Reported below is one T cell receptor (beta chain). V lost 0 bases and J lost 4; bases outside the gene matches: 10. The CDR3 length is 19 residues. CDR1 is LGHNA, CDR2 YNFKEQ, per germline. These data originate in a study of shared clonotypes between healthy human individuals. Clones were sequenced by immunoSEQ multiplex PCR, and TCRdb holds only the in-frame ones, with some missing. Here the sample spans roughly 1,500,000 clones, 98% being singletons. The chain links TRBV4-2 to TRBJ2-3, with TRBD2 identical over 13 bases. The clonotype comes from a young man in good health. The sequenced sample was naive CD4+ T cells sorted from blood. Subset denoted: CD45RA+ positively selected. CDR3 amino acids: CASSQEAGLAGRVADTQYF. CDR3 nucleotides: TGTGCCAGCAGCCAAGAGGCGGGACTAGCGGGAAGAGTTGCAGATACGCAGTATTTT.